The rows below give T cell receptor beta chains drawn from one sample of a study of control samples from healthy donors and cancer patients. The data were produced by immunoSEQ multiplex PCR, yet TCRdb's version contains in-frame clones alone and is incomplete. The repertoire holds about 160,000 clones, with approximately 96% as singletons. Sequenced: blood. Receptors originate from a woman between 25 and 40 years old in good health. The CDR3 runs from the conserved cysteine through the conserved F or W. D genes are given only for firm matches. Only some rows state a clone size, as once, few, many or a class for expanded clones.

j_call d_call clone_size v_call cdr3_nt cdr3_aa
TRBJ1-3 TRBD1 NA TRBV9 TGTGCCAGCAGCCCAGGGGACAGGAGGTCTGGAAACACCATATATTTT CASSPGDRRSGNTIYF
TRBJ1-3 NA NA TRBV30 TGTGCCTTTTCTATCTCTGGAAACACCATATATTTT CAFSISGNTIYF
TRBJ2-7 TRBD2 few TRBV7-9 TGTGCCAGCAGCGTGCCGGGACTAGCGAGCGAGCAGTACTTC CASSVPGLASEQYF
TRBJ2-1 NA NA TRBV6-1 TGTGCCAGCAGTTCCGCCGGGAGCAATGAGCAGTTCTTC CASSSAGSNEQFF
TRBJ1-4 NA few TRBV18 TGTGCCAGCTCACCGCGCGGAGGGCTGGGGGGTGAAAAACTGTTTTTT CASSPRGGLGGEKLFF
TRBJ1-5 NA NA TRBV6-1 TGTGCCAGCAGTGAAGCGACCTATTGGATTAATCAGCCCCAGCATTTT CASSEATYWINQPQHF
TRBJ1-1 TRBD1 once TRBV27 TGTGCCAGCAGTCAGGGACAGCTGAACACTGAAGCTTTCTTT CASSQGQLNTEAFF
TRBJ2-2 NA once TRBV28 TGTGCCAGCAGCGAGGAAGATTCCGGGCGGGGCACCGGGGAGCTGTTTTTT CASSEEDSGRGTGELFF
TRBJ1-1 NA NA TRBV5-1 TGCGCCAGCAGCTTGGTGGCAGTTACCTCGTTGAACACTGAAGCTTTCTTT CASSLVAVTSLNTEAFF
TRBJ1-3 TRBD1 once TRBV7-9 TGTGCCAGCAGCAAGACAGGGTTTGGAAACACCATATATTTT CASSKTGFGNTIYF
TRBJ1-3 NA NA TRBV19 TGTGCCAGTAGTATTAAGGACGGCAGCTCTGGAAACACCATATATTTT CASSIKDGSSGNTIYF
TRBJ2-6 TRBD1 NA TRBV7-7 TGTGCTAGCAGCCCAGGGGGTCTGGGGGCCAACGTCCTGACTTTC CASSPGGLGANVLTF
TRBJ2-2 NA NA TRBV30 TGTGCCTGGAGTGTACTTTGGGGTCTAAACACCGGGGAGCTGTTTTTT CAWSVLWGLNTGELFF
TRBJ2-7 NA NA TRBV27 TGTGCCAGCAGTTTAGGCTGGCGCCACGAGCAGTACTTC CASSLGWRHEQYF
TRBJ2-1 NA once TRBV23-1 TGCGCCAGCAGGCCCACAGGGAGCCCTTCCTACAATGAGCAGTTCTTC CASRPTGSPSYNEQFF
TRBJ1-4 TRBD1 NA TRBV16 TGTGCCAGCAGCCAACCGACAGGGTCAAAGGAAAAACTGTTTTTT CASSQPTGSKEKLFF
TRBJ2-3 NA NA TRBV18 TGTGCCAGCTCACTACAGGGCATTACCACAGATACGCAGTATTTT CASSLQGITTDTQYF
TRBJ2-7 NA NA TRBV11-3 TGTGCCAGCAGCCCCCGGGGGAGTGGTGAGCAGTACTTC CASSPRGSGEQYF
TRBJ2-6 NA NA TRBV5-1 TGCGCCAGCAGCCCCTGGACGGCAGGGGCCAACGTCCTGACTTTC CASSPWTAGANVLTF
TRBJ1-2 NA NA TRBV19 TGTGCCAGTAGTATAGCACTGGGTTCACCTTATGGCTACACCTTC CASSIALGSPYGYTF
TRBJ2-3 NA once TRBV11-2 TGTGCCAGCAGCTCGGGGAGTTCGCAGTATTTT CASSSGSSQYF
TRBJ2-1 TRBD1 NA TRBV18 TGTGCCAGCTCACCGATGACGACAGGGGGAGGTGAGCAGTTCTTC CASSPMTTGGGEQFF